This T cell receptor beta chain came from a study of PD-L1 blockade in urothelial cancer. About the study: In the patient group, about 90% of the roughly 29 were males with bladder-origin urothelial cancer. At 3 weeks (second dose) and 6 weeks after starting treatment, blood was analyzed.

The V and J ends lost 5 bases and 5 bases respectively, with 13 bases between them. Germline V gene sequence: CDR1 KGHSH, CDR2 LQKENI. CDR3 size: 14 residues. The method was immunoSEQ multiplex PCR; TCRdb's version includes in-frame clones alone and lacks a portion of them. The sample includes about 51,000 clones, approximately 83% of them seen just once. Locally advanced or metastatic urothelial carcinoma affected the patients. Sequencing was performed on PBMCs, taken around atezolizumab (anti-PD-L1) treatment. The receptor was derived from a man in his sixties with urothelial cancer. This chain links TRBV18 with TRBJ2-1; tentatively, D is TRBD1 (6 bases). CDR3 DNA: TGTGCCAGCTCAACCCAGGGGCAGGACAATGAGCAGTTCTTC. Translation gives CASSTQGQDNEQFF.